This T cell receptor (beta chain) was sequenced in a study of blood T cell repertoires in COVID-19. Study details: The United States, Italy and Spain provided the acute and convalescent COVID-19 samples. PBMCs, B-cell-depleted T cells, or T cells provided the cDNA or gDNA that made up the material.

Source study methods: From reference gene primer amplification, estimates of nucleated cell counts were derived. Measured with immunoSEQ multiplex PCR; TCRdb has only the in-frame clones, and not every one. V, J and clone size were drawn from that table, and D and trimming were deduced from the DNA. The data contain about 200,000 clones, 88% of them singletons. The sample was peripheral blood. The TCR was taken from a human donor in a cohort sampled during active COVID-19.

CDR3 bases: TGTGCCAGCAGCTTAGCGGGCAGGGGGCTGGCAGGGGCCAACGTCCTGACTTTC. This translates into CASSLAGRGLAGANVLTF. This chain connects TRBV7-2 to TRBJ2-6; 8 nucleotides align to TRBD1. There are 18 residues in the CDR3. Germline-derived CDR1 and CDR2 are SGHTA and FQGNSA. The V segment lost 0 bases and the J segment 4 bases; nucleotides outside the gene matches: 8.